This is a list of T cell receptor beta chains from one sample in a study of TIL therapy for anti-PD-1-resistant metastatic lung cancer. Here immunoSEQ multiplex PCR was the method, and the copy in TCRdb shows in-frame clones only, minus some. The data show about 100,000 clones, 65% seen once. This material consisted of tumor tissue, taken at baseline. Receptor source: a person between 25 and 80 years old with non-small cell lung cancer. The CDR3 runs from the conserved cysteine through the conserved F or W. Fields, in order: D gene, clone size, J gene, V gene, CDR3 protein, CDR3 DNA. D genes are given only for firm matches. A row's size may be missing; if present it is once, few, many or a size class.

d_gene: .; abundance: .; j_gene: TRBJ1-5; v_gene: TRBV7-8; CDR3aa: CASSLSWDQPQHF; CDR3nt: TGTGCCAGCAGCTTGAGTTGGGATCAGCCCCAGCATTTT
d_gene: .; abundance: few; j_gene: TRBJ2-2; v_gene: TRBV6-5; CDR3aa: CASTRDPGGELFF; CDR3nt: TGTGCCAGCACCCGGGATCCAGGGGGGGAGCTGTTTTTT
d_gene: .; abundance: .; j_gene: TRBJ1-2; v_gene: TRBV7-9; CDR3aa: CASSATNGDNYGYTF; CDR3nt: TGTGCCAGCAGCGCCACAAATGGAGATAACTATGGCTACACCTTC
d_gene: TRBD2; abundance: .; j_gene: TRBJ2-5; v_gene: TRBV6-1; CDR3aa: CASSEALLLAGELQETQYF; CDR3nt: TGTGCCAGCAGTGAAGCGCTTCTACTAGCGGGAGAGTTGCAAGAGACCCAGTACTTC
d_gene: TRBD1; abundance: .; j_gene: TRBJ2-1; v_gene: TRBV5-1; CDR3aa: CASSPGQSYNEQFF; CDR3nt: TGCGCCAGCAGCCCGGGACAGAGTTACAATGAGCAGTTCTTC
d_gene: .; abundance: once; j_gene: TRBJ1-5; v_gene: TRBV27; CDR3aa: CASSQDRLSNQPQHF; CDR3nt: TGTGCCAGCAGCCAAGACAGGCTTAGCAATCAGCCCCAGCATTTT
d_gene: TRBD1; abundance: .; j_gene: TRBJ2-7; v_gene: TRBV9; CDR3aa: CASSAVAGTEIYEQYF; CDR3nt: TGTGCCAGCAGCGCCGTCGCCGGGACAGAGATATACGAGCAGTACTTC
d_gene: TRBD1; abundance: .; j_gene: TRBJ1-5; v_gene: TRBV6-5; CDR3aa: CASSDRGGSNQPQHF; CDR3nt: TGTGCCAGCAGCGACAGGGGAGGAAGCAATCAGCCCCAGCATTTT
d_gene: .; abundance: .; j_gene: TRBJ1-5; v_gene: TRBV4-3; CDR3aa: CASSQGRHQPQHF; CDR3nt: TGCGCCAGCAGCCAGGGGAGGCATCAGCCCCAGCATTTT
d_gene: .; abundance: many; j_gene: TRBJ1-1; v_gene: TRBV11-1; CDR3aa: CVVGGLGTEAFF; CDR3nt: TGTGTAGTTGGCGGGTTAGGCACTGAAGCTTTCTTT
d_gene: TRBD1; abundance: .; j_gene: TRBJ1-2; v_gene: TRBV19; CDR3aa: CASSLRTGYDYGYTF; CDR3nt: TGTGCCAGTAGTCTCAGGACAGGATATGACTATGGCTACACCTTC
d_gene: .; abundance: .; j_gene: TRBJ1-3; v_gene: TRBV3-1/TRBV3-2; CDR3aa: CASSQGTLSGNTIYF; CDR3nt: TGTGCCAGCAGCCAAGGAACTCTTTCTGGAAACACCATATATTTT
d_gene: .; abundance: .; j_gene: TRBJ2-7; v_gene: TRBV5-1; CDR3aa: CASSLRTGVYEQYF; CDR3nt: TGCGCCAGCAGCTTACGGACTGGAGTCTACGAGCAGTACTTC
d_gene: TRBD1; abundance: .; j_gene: TRBJ2-3; v_gene: TRBV19; CDR3aa: CASRSAGGEDTQYF; CDR3nt: TGTGCCAGTAGATCGGCAGGGGGCGAAGATACGCAGTATTTT
d_gene: .; abundance: .; j_gene: TRBJ1-4; v_gene: TRBV5-1; CDR3aa: CASSLTPRGGGTNEKLFF; CDR3nt: TGCGCCAGCAGCTTGACCCCCCGGGGAGGGGGAACTAATGAAAAACTGTTTTTT
d_gene: TRBD1; abundance: .; j_gene: TRBJ2-7; v_gene: TRBV6-1; CDR3aa: CASSETWTGSYEQYF; CDR3nt: TGTGCCAGCAGTGAAACTTGGACAGGGAGCTACGAGCAGTACTTC
d_gene: .; abundance: .; j_gene: TRBJ1-5; v_gene: TRBV28; CDR3aa: CATQRGGNQPQHF; CDR3nt: TGTGCCACCCAAAGGGGCGGCAATCAGCCCCAGCATTTT
d_gene: .; abundance: .; j_gene: TRBJ2-7; v_gene: TRBV18; CDR3aa: CASSPLDTYEQYF; CDR3nt: TGTGCCAGCTCACCACTCGACACCTACGAGCAGTACTTC
d_gene: .; abundance: .; j_gene: TRBJ2-1; v_gene: TRBV20-1; CDR3aa: CSVSEQFF; CDR3nt: TGCAGTGTTTCTGAGCAGTTCTTC
d_gene: TRBD1; abundance: .; j_gene: TRBJ1-4; v_gene: TRBV18; CDR3aa: CASARTGSHEKLFF; CDR3nt: TGTGCCAGCGCCAGGACAGGGTCGCATGAAAAACTGTTTTTT
d_gene: .; abundance: .; j_gene: TRBJ2-2; v_gene: TRBV5-6; CDR3aa: CASSFIGGSGELFF; CDR3nt: TGTGCCAGCAGCTTTATAGGGGGTAGCGGGGAGCTGTTTTTT
d_gene: .; abundance: few; j_gene: TRBJ1-5; v_gene: TRBV2; CDR3aa: CASSPPPDQPQHF; CDR3nt: TGTGCCAGCAGTCCTCCCCCAGACCAGCCCCAGCATTTT
d_gene: .; abundance: .; j_gene: TRBJ2-7; v_gene: TRBV6-1; CDR3aa: CASSEVPASTYEQYF; CDR3nt: TGTGCCAGCAGTGAAGTACCCGCAAGTACCTACGAGCAGTACTTC
d_gene: .; abundance: few; j_gene: TRBJ1-2; v_gene: TRBV6-5; CDR3aa: CASRPDRNYGYTF; CDR3nt: TGTGCCAGCAGACCCGACAGGAACTATGGCTACACCTTC
d_gene: .; abundance: few; j_gene: TRBJ2-5; v_gene: TRBV11-2; CDR3aa: CASTAWGPSGTQYF; CDR3nt: TGTGCCAGCACGGCCTGGGGACCCTCAGGGACCCAGTACTTC
d_gene: TRBD1; abundance: .; j_gene: TRBJ2-2; v_gene: TRBV5-8; CDR3aa: CASSLGTGGWLTWELFF; CDR3nt: TGTGCCAGCTCTTTAGGAACAGGGGGCTGGCTCACCTGGGAGCTGTTTTTT
d_gene: .; abundance: .; j_gene: TRBJ2-5; v_gene: TRBV28; CDR3aa: CASSSSPRRETQYF; CDR3nt: TGTGCCAGCAGTTCCTCTCCCCGGCGGGAGACCCAGTACTTC
d_gene: .; abundance: .; j_gene: TRBJ1-3; v_gene: TRBV7-2; CDR3aa: CASSLAQNTIYF; CDR3nt: TGTGCCAGCAGCTTAGCGCAAAACACCATATATTTT
d_gene: .; abundance: .; j_gene: TRBJ1-3; v_gene: TRBV14; CDR3aa: CASSQVPSSGNTIYF; CDR3nt: TGTGCCAGCAGCCAAGTACCGAGCTCTGGAAACACCATATATTTT
d_gene: .; abundance: .; j_gene: TRBJ2-1; v_gene: TRBV6-2/TRBV6-3; CDR3aa: CASSYLYNEQFF; CDR3nt: TGTGCCAGCAGTTACCTTTACAATGAGCAGTTCTTC
d_gene: .; abundance: .; j_gene: TRBJ1-3; v_gene: TRBV12-3/TRBV12-4; CDR3aa: CASSLNWEAIYF; CDR3nt: TGTGCCAGCAGTTTGAACTGGGAGGCCATATATTTT
d_gene: TRBD1; abundance: many; j_gene: TRBJ2-1; v_gene: TRBV24-1; CDR3aa: CATSVSGQGTYNEQFF; CDR3nt: TGTGCCACCAGTGTTTCGGGACAGGGGACCTACAATGAGCAGTTCTTC
d_gene: TRBD2; abundance: .; j_gene: TRBJ2-3; v_gene: TRBV4-1; CDR3aa: CASSQDASGGDTQYF; CDR3nt: TGCGCCAGCAGCCAAGATGCTTCGGGGGGAGATACGCAGTATTTT
d_gene: TRBD1; abundance: .; j_gene: TRBJ2-7; v_gene: TRBV28; CDR3aa: CASSYKPGTGDYEQYF; CDR3nt: TGTGCCAGCAGCTATAAACCCGGGACAGGGGACTACGAGCAGTACTTC